Sequencing of this T cell receptor beta chain was carried out in a study of T cell clonality in common variable immunodeficiency. Findings of the study overall: The cause of increased CVID clonality remains unclear without subpopulation sequencing. Compared with healthy controls, CVID subjects showed increased TCRbeta clonality, mostly in about a third. Reportedly, TCR beta sequences from common variable immunodeficiency showed fewer deletions and N-nucleotide insertions.

Produced via immunoSEQ multiplex PCR; TCRdb's table is partial and in-frame only. The sample presents 15,000 to 25,000 clones, none singletons. This clone was seen ten or more times. The antigen remains undetermined. The read comes to an end 3 residues before the CDR3 does, leaving the germline J gene to fill in the end. Patients had low serum IgG, IgA and/or IgM and specific antibody deficiency. The V end lost 4 bases, the J end lost 9 bases, and 11 bases lay between the germline ends. The CDR3 is 12 amino acids. Germline V gene sequence: CDR1 SGHNT, CDR2 YYREEE (reference sequence). The origin of this receptor is a human donor with common variable immunodeficiency. The V gene is TRBV5-4, the J gene TRBJ2-1, with D possibly matching TRBD2 (5 bases). The sample consisted of peripheral blood mononuclear cells. Incomplete CDR3 DNA: TGTGCCAGCAGCCTCTACAGCGGTGAG. It yields the protein CASSLYSGE. The CDR3 in its entirety is CASSLYSGEQFF. The complete variable domain, with remaining parts taken from reference TRBV5-4 and TRBJ2-1, reads ETGVTQSPTHLIKTRGQQVTLRCSSQSGHNTVSWYQQALGQGPQFIFQYYREEENGRGNFPPRFSGLQFPNYSSELNVNALELDDSALYLCASSLYSGEQFFGPGTRLTVL.